This TCR beta chain was captured by sequencing in a study of T cell responses to AZD1222 COVID-19 vaccine. Germline V gene lookup returns CDR1 LNHDA and CDR2 SQIVND (reference sequence). The CDR3 is 14 amino acids. V lost 10 bases and J 2 bases, leaving 17 bases between the germline ends. The table came from immunoSEQ multiplex PCR; TCRdb's copy has only in-frame clones and leaves some out. The sample shows about 170,000 clones, roughly nine tenths of them seen only once. The origin of this receptor is an adult in good health. Sequenced here: peripheral blood, sampled on day 0 of AZD1222 vaccination. The chain is built from TRBV19 and TRBJ2-5; possible D gene TRBD1, 6 bases. The CDR3 here is CATAPGHVQETQYF. Here the CDR3 DNA reads TGTGCCACCGCTCCGGGACACGTACAAGAGACCCAGTACTTC.